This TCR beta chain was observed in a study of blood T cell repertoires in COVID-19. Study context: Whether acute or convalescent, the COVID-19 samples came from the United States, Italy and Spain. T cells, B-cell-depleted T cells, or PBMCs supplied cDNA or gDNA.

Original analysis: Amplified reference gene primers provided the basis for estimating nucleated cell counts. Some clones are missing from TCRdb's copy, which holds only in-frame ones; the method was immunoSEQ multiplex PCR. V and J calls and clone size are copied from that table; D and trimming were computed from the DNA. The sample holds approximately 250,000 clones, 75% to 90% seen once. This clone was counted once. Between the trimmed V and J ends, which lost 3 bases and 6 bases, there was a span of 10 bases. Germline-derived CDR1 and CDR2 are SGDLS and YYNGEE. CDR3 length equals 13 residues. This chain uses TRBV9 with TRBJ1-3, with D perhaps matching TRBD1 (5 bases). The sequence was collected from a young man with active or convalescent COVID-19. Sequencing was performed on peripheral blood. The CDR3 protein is CASSEGRENTIYF. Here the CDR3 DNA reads TGTGCCAGCAGCGAGGGGAGGGAAAACACCATATATTTT.